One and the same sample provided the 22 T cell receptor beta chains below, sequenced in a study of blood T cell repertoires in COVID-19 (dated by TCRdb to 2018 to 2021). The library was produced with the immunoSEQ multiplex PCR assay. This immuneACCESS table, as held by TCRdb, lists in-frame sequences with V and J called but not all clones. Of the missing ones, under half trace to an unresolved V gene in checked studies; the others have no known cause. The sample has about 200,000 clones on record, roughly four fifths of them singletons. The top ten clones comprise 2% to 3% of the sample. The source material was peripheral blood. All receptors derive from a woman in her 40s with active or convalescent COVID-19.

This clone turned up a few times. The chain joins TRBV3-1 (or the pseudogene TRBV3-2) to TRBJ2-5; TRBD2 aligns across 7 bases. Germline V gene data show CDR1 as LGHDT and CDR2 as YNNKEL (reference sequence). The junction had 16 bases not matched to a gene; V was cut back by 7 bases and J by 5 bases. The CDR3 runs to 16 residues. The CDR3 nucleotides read TGTGCCAGCACCACCAAAGCCAGCGGGAAGGTGGAGACCCAGTACTTC. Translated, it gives CASTTKASGKVETQYF.

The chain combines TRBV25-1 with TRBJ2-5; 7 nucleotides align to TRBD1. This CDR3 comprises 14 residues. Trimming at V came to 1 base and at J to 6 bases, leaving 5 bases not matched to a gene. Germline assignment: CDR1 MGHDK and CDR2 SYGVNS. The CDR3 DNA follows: TGTGCCAGCAGTGAATCACGACAGGGAAAGACCCAGTACTTC. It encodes CASSESRQGKTQYF.

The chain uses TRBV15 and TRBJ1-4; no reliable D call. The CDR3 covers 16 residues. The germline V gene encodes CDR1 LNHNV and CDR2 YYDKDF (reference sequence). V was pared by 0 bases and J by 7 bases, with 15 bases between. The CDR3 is CATSREGAWGGEKLFF. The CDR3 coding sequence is TGTGCCACCAGCAGAGAGGGAGCATGGGGAGGTGAAAAACTGTTTTTT.

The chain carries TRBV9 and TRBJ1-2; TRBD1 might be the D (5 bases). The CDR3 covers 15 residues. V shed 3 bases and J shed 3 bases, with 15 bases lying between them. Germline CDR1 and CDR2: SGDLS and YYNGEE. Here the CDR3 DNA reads TGTGCCAGCAGCGAGACACCGGCGGGGCACTATGGCTACACCTTC. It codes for CASSETPAGHYGYTF.

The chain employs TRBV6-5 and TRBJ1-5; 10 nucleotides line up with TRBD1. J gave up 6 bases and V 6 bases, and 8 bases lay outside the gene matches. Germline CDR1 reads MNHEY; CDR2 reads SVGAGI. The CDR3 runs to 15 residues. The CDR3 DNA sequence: TGTGCCAGCAGAACCCGACAGGGGGCGGCTCAGCCCCAGCATTTT. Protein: CASRTRQGAAQPQHF.

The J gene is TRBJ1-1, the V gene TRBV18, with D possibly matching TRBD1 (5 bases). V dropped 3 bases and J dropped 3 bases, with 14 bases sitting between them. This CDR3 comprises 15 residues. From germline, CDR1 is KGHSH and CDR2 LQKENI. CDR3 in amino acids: CASSPPTDPYTEAFF. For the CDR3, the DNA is TGTGCCAGCTCACCGCCGACAGACCCTTACACTGAAGCTTTCTTT.

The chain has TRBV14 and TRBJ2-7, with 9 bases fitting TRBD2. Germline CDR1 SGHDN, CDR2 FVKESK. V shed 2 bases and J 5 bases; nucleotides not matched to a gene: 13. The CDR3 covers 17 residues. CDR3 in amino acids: CASSQFGLAGGLHEQYF. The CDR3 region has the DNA TGTGCCAGCAGCCAATTTGGTCTGGCGGGAGGGTTACACGAGCAGTACTTC.

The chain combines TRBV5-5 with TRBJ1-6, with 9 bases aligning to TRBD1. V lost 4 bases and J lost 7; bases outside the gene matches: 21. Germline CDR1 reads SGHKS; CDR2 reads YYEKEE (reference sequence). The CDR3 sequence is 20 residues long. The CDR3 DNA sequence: TGTGCCAGCAGCCGCGGGGTGACCGGGACAGGGTATTTGGACAATTCACCCCTCCACTTT. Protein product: CASSRGVTGTGYLDNSPLHF. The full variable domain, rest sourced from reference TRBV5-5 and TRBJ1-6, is DAGVTQSPTHLIKTRGQQVTLRCSPISGHKSVSWYQQVLGQGPQFIFQYYEKEERGRGNFPDRFSARQFPNYSSELNVNALLLGDSALYLCASSRGVTGTGYLDNSPLHFGNGTRLTVT.

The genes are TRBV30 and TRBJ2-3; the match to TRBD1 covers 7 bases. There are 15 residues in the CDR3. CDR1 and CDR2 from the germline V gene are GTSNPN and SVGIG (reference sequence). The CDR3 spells CAWAETGHFTDTQYF. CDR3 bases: TGTGCGTGGGCCGAGACAGGGCATTTCACAGATACGCAGTATTTT.

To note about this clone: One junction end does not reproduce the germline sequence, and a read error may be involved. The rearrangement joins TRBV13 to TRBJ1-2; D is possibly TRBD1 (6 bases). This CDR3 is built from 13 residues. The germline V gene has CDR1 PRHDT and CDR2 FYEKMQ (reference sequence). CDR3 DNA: TGTGCCAGCAGCCTAGGGACAAACTATGGCTACACCTTC. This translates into CASSLGTNYGYTF.

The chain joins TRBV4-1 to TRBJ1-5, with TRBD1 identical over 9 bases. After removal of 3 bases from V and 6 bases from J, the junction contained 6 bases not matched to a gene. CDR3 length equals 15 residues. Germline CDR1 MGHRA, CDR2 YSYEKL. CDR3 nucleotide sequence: TGCGCCAGCAGCCAGGGACAGGGACGGGGTCAGCCCCAGCATTTT. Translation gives CASSQGQGRGQPQHF.

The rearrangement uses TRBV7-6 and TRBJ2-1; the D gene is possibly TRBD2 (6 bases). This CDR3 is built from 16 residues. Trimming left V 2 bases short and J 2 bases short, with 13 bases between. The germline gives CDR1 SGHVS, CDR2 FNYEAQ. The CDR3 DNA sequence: TGTGCCAGCAGCTTAAGGGGTAGCGGTACCTACAATGAGCAGTTCTTC. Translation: CASSLRGSGTYNEQFF.

The CDR3 sequence: CASSQDHRSTEAFF. Here the CDR3 DNA reads TGTGCCAGCTCACAGGATCACAGGAGTACTGAAGCTTTCTTT. The chain couples TRBV18 to TRBJ1-1, with a weak D call TRBD1 (5 bases). The CDR3 length is 14 residues. V lost 4 bases, J lost 5 bases, and 14 bases lay in between. Germline CDR1 KGHSH, CDR2 LQKENI. Full variable domain (outside the CDR3, taken from reference TRBV18 and TRBJ1-1): NAGVMQNPRHLVRRRGQEARLRCSPMKGHSHVYWYRQLPEEGLKFMVYLQKENIIDESGMPKERFSAEFPKEGPSILRIQQVVRGDSAAYFCASSQDHRSTEAFFGQGTRLTVV.

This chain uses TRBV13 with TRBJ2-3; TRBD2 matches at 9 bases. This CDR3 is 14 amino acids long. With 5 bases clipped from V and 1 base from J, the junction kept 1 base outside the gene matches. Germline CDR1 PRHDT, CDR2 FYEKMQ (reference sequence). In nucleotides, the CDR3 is TGTGCCAGCAGCCGGACTAGCGGCACAGATACGCAGTATTTT. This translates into CASSRTSGTDTQYF.

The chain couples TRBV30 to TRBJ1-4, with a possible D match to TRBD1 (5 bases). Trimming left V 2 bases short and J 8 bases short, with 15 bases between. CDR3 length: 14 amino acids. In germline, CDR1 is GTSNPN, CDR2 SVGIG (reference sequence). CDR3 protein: CAWSPARAGEKLFF. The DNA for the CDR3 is TGTGCCTGGAGTCCAGCCAGGGCGGGAGAAAAACTGTTTTTT.

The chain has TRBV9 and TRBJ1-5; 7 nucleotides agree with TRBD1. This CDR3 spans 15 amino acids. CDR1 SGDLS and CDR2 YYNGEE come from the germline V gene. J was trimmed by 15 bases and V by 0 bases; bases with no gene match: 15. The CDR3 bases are TGTGCCAGCAGCGTAGGTGACAGGGACTGGGACAGTTTGCATTTT. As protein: CASSVGDRDWDSLHF.

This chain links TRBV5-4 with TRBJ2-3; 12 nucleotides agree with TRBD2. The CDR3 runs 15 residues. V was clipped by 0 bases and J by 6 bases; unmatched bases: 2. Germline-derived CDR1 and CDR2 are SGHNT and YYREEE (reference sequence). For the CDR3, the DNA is TGTGCCAGCAGCTTGGTAGGGACTAGCGGGGATACGCAGTATTTT. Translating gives CASSLVGTSGDTQYF.

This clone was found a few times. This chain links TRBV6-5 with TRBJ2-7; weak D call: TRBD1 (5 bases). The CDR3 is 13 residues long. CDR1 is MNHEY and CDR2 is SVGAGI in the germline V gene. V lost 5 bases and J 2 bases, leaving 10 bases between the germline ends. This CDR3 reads CASSPHRTYEQYF. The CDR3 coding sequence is TGTGCCAGCAGTCCCCACAGGACCTACGAGCAGTACTTC.

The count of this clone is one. CDR3: CSAPIGSTGGWTDTQYF. DNA of the CDR3: TGCAGCGCCCCAATAGGATCGACAGGGGGTTGGACAGATACGCAGTATTTT. V gene TRBV29-1 combines with J gene TRBJ2-3, with 9 bases lining up with TRBD1. The J segment lost 3 bases and the V segment lost 7 bases, leaving 17 bases of the junction unmatched. The CDR3 is 17 residues long. Germline CDR1 is SQVTM and CDR2 is ANQGSEA.

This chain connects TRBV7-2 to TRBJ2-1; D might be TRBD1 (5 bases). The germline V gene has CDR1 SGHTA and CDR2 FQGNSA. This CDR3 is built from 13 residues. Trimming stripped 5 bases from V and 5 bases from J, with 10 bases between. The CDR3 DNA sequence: TGTGCCAGCAGCCAGATCAGGGACAATGAGCAGTTCTTC. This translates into CASSQIRDNEQFF.

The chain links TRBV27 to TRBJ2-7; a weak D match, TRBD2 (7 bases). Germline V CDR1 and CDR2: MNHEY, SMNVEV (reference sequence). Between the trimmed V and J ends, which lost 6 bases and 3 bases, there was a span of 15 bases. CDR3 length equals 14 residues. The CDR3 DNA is TGTGCCAGCAGAGGACGGAGGGGGGGCTACGAGCAGTACTTC. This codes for CASRGRRGGYEQYF.

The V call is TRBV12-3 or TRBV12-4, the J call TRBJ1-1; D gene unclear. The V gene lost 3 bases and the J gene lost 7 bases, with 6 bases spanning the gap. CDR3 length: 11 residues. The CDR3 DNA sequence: TGTGCCAGCAGTTTCGGTATTGAAGCTTTCTTT. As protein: CASSFGIEAFF.